This T cell receptor (beta chain) was profiled in a study of blood T cell repertoires in COVID-19. Background on the study: The samples span acute and convalescent COVID-19 from the United States, Italy and Spain. PBMCs, B-cell-depleted T cells, or T cells were the source of the cDNA or gDNA that made up the material.

Trimming took 5 bases from V and 5 from J, leaving 16 bases between them. Germline values: CDR1 SGHTA, CDR2 FQGNSA. This CDR3 has 14 amino acids. Original processing methods: Scientists estimated how many nucleated cells there were by amplifying reference gene primers. Only in-frame clones appear in the TCRdb table, and some are missing; sequencing was by immunoSEQ multiplex PCR. The DNA was the basis for D and trimming; V, J and clone size are from that table. The sample lists about 72,000 clones, 86% seen once, with around 13% in the top ten. The V call is TRBV7-2, the J call TRBJ2-7; D may be TRBD2 (6 bases). This TCR came from a woman in her sixties with acute or convalescent COVID-19. The sequenced sample consisted of peripheral blood. In DNA form, the CDR3 reads TGTGCCAGCAGCCGCGGGGCCTTAGGACACGAGCAGTACTTC. Residues: CASSRGALGHEQYF.